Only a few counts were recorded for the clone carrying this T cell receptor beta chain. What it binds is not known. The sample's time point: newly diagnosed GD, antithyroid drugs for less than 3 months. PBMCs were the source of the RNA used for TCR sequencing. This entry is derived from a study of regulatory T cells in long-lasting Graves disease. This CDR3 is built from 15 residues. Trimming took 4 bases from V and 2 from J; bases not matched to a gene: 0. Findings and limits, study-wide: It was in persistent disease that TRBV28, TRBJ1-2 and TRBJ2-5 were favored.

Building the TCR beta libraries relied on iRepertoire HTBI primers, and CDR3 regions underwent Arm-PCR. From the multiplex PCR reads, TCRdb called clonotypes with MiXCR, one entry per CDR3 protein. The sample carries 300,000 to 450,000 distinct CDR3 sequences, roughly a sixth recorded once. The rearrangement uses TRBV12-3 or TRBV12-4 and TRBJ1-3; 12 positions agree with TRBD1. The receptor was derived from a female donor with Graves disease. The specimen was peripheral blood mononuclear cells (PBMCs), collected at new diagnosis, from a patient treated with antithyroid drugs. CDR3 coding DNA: TGTGCCAGCAGTTGGGACAGGGGGCCTGGAAACACCATATATTTT. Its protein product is CASSWDRGPGNTIYF.